This T cell receptor (beta chain) was sequenced during a study of cytomegalovirus exposure and HLA in healthy donors. Broader study findings: In a later analysis, across HLA loci, associated TCR counts were highest for DRB1, lowest for HLA-C. Researchers reported that three CMV-associated chains were confirmed in vitro as CMV antigen-specific. About 87% or about 30% of the time was how often most TCR beta V segments were productive, according to an earlier analysis.

On this clone: Its antigen is unidentified.

Researchers ran the PCR with 60 Vbeta and 13 Jbeta primers. How the authors handled the data: About 9.9 million shared chains were among roughly 81 million unique TCR beta chains counted in a later analysis. Sequencing used immunoSEQ multiplex PCR; TCRdb keeps in-frame clones, though not all of them. The V and J calls and the clone size are those of that table, but D and trimming were determined from the DNA. Of about 130,000 clones in the sample, more than 75% were seen once. Trimming cost V 4 bases and J 2 bases; bases outside gene matches: 7. The CDR3 is made up of 15 amino acids. The germline V gene has CDR1 SGDLS and CDR2 YYNGEE.

This TCR was sampled from a male donor in good health and CMV-seronegative. Source material: PBMCs. The chain employs TRBV9 and TRBJ1-2; 8 nucleotides agree with TRBD1. As DNA, the CDR3 is TGTGCCAGCAGCACCCGACGGACAGGGAACTATGGCTACACCTTC. The encoded protein is CASSTRRTGNYGYTF. Drawing the rest from reference TRBV9 and TRBJ1-2, the complete variable domain is DSGVTQTPKHLITATGQRVTLRCSPRSGDLSVYWYQQSLDQGLQFLIQYYNGEERAKGNILERFSAQQFPDLHSELNLSSLELGDSALYFCASSTRRTGNYGYTFGSGTRLTVV.